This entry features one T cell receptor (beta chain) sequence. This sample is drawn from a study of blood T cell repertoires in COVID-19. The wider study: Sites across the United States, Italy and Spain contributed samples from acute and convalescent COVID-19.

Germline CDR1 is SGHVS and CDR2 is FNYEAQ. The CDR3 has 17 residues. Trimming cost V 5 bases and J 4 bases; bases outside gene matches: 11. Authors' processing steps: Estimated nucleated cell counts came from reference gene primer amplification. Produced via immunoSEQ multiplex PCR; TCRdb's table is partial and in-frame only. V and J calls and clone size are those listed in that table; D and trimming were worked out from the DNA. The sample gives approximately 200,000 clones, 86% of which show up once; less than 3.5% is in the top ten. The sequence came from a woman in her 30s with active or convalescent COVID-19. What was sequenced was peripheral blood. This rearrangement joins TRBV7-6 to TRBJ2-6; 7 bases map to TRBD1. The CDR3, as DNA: TGTGCCAGCAGCCCCCGACAGGGTGGGGGAGGGGCCAACGTCCTGACTTTC. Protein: CASSPRQGGGGANVLTF.